These T cell receptor beta chains were read from a single sample in a study of beta chain features in type 1 diabetes. Sequencing was performed with immunoSEQ multiplex PCR; in TCRdb, only in-frame clones are kept and a portion is missing. The repertoire holds approximately 260,000 clones, with around 21% as singletons. The sample consisted of naive CD4+ T cells from blood. These receptors were taken from a woman aged 40 to 55 with type 1 diabetes. Each CDR3 is given with its conserved first and last residue. A D gene is named only where the DNA matches it firmly. For some rows the clone size is stated as once, few or many, or as a class when expanded; others skip it.

V	D	size	J	CDR3	DNA
TRBV20-1	.	.	TRBJ2-1	CSALSYNEQFF	TGCAGTGCCCTATCATACAATGAGCAGTTCTTC
TRBV7-2	TRBD2	.	TRBJ2-5	CASSLGTSGDFQYF	TGTGCCAGCAGCTTAGGGACTAGCGGGGATTTCCAGTACTTC
TRBV14	.	.	TRBJ2-7	CASSQLNEQYF	TGTGCCAGCAGCCAGCTAAACGAGCAGTACTTC
TRBV27	TRBD1	few	TRBJ1-1	CASSLDRGWGTEAFF	TGTGCCAGCAGTTTAGACAGGGGATGGGGCACTGAAGCTTTCTTT
TRBV5-1	TRBD2	.	TRBJ2-3	CASSLGLAGDTQYF	TGCGCCAGCAGCTTGGGACTAGCGGGTGATACGCAGTATTTT
TRBV29-1	TRBD2	.	TRBJ2-5	CSVETSGTQETQYF	TGCAGCGTTGAAACTAGCGGGACACAAGAGACCCAGTACTTC
TRBV29-1	.	few	TRBJ1-1	CSVKGHLNTEAFF	TGCAGCGTTAAAGGGCACCTGAACACTGAAGCTTTCTTT
TRBV5-4	TRBD2	.	TRBJ2-3	CASGAGGFTDTQYF	TGTGCCAGCGGGGCGGGGGGCTTCACAGATACGCAGTATTTT
TRBV9	.	.	TRBJ1-5	CASSPEGLPNQPQHF	TGTGCCAGCAGCCCAGAAGGACTCCCCAATCAGCCCCAGCATTTT
TRBV5-1	TRBD1	few	TRBJ2-3	CASFLQGAGDTQYF	TGCGCCAGCTTCTTACAGGGGGCAGGGGATACGCAGTATTTT
TRBV7-8	.	.	TRBJ1-2	CASSFTPTIVYGYTF	TGTGCCAGCAGCTTTACTCCTACCATTGTCTATGGCTACACCTTC
TRBV6-1	TRBD2	.	TRBJ2-1	CASSDPAGTSGKREQFF	TGTGCCAGCAGTGATCCGGCCGGGACTAGCGGGAAGAGGGAGCAGTTCTTC
TRBV28	.	.	TRBJ1-2	CASRLDSNYGYTF	TGTGCCAGCAGGTTGGACAGTAACTATGGCTACACCTTC
TRBV29-1	.	few	TRBJ1-2	CSVDPVYGYTF	TGCAGCGTTGACCCCGTTTATGGCTACACCTTC
TRBV7-2	.	few	TRBJ1-3	CASSFVIWDSSGNTIYF	TGTGCCAGCAGCTTCGTAATTTGGGACTCCTCTGGAAACACCATATATTTT
TRBV30	.	few	TRBJ2-2	CAWSVFRGTGELFF	TGTGCCTGGAGTGTTTTCCGGGGCACCGGGGAGCTGTTTTTT
TRBV18	.	few	TRBJ2-4	CASSLIQGNIQYF	TGTGCCAGCTCACTAATCCAGGGAAACATTCAGTACTTC
TRBV7-3	.	few	TRBJ2-7	CASSLGIPYEQYF	TGTGCCAGCAGCTTAGGCATTCCGTACGAGCAGTACTTC
TRBV7-6	.	.	TRBJ1-2	CASSLAQGQKGYFGYTF	TGTGCCAGCAGCTTAGCGCAAGGACAGAAGGGATACTTTGGCTACACCTTC
TRBV6-5	.	few	TRBJ1-2	CASSYSRENYGYTF	TGTGCCAGCAGTTACTCGAGAGAAAACTATGGCTACACCTTC
TRBV14	TRBD2	.	TRBJ2-1	CASSLLAGGTHEQFF	TGTGCCAGCAGCCTTCTGGCGGGGGGCACCCATGAGCAGTTCTTC
TRBV5-6	.	.	TRBJ1-2	CASSLGEQTRYTF	TGTGCCAGCAGCTTGGGTGAACAGACGCGCTACACCTTC
TRBV19	TRBD2	.	TRBJ2-5	CASSLAGGGQETQYF	TGTGCCAGTTCGCTAGCGGGAGGGGGTCAAGAGACCCAGTACTTC